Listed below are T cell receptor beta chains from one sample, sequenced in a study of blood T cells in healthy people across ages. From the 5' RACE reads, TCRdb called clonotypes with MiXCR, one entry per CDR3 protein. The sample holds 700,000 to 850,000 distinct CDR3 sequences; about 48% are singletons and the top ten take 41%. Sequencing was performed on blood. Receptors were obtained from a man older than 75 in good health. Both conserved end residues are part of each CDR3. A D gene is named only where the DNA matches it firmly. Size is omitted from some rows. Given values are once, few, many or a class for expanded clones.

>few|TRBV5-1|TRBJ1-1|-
TGCGCCAGCAGCTTGGGGTTTGGTGGGATCTCTGAAGCTTTCTTT
CASSLGFGGISEAFF
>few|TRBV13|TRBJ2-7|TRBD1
TGTGCCAGCAGCTTAAGGCCCCTCAGGGGGATTCCAGATTACGAGCAGTACTTC
CASSLRPLRGIPDYEQYF
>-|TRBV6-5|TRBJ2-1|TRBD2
TGTGCCAGCAGACCAAGCGGGGGGAATTCAGAGCAGTTCTTC
CASRPSGGNSEQFF
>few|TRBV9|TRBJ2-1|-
TGTGCCAGCAGCCTCGTGGGAGTCTTATACAATGAGCAGTTCTTC
CASSLVGVLYNEQFF
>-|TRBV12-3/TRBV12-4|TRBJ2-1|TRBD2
TGTGCCAGCAGTTTGGCTAGCGGAATCTCCTACAATGAGCAGTTCTTC
CASSLASGISYNEQFF
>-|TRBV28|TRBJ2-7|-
TGTGCCAGCAGTACCCCGGGTAAATCCTACGAGCAGTACTTC
CASSTPGKSYEQYF
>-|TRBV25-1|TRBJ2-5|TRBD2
TGTGCCAGCAGTGACGGGGGGACGGAGACCCAGTACTTC
CASSDGGTETQYF
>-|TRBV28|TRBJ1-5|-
TGTGCCAGCAGTTTTCATGGGGGGCTGGTACAGCCCCAGCATTTT
CASSFHGGLVQPQHF
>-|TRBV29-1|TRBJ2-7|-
TGCAGCGTTGCTTTCCAGCTAAACTACGAGCAGTACTTC
CSVAFQLNYEQYF
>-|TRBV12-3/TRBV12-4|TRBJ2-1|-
TGTGCCAGCAGTTTAAGGACTCGCAGCTCCTACAATGAGCAGTTCTTC
CASSLRTRSSYNEQFF
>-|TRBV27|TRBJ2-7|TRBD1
TGTGCCAGCATAGGGGGCGGGGAGCAGTACTTC
CASIGGGEQYF
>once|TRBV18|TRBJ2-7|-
TGTACCAGCTCACCAAACATTCACTACGAGCAGTACTTC
CTSSPNIHYEQYF
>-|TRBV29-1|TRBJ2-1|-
TGCAGCGCCAGGGGAGGGGGAGGGCCGAGGAATGAGCAGTTCTTC
CSARGGGGPRNEQFF
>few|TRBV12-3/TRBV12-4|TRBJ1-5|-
TGTGCCAGCAGTCTGTCAGGGCAGCCCCAGCATTTT
CASSLSGQPQHF
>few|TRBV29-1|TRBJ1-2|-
TGCAGCGTGAAGGGTGTCGCTGGCTACACCTTC
CSVKGVAGYTF
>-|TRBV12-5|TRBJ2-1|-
TGTGCTAGTGGTTTCAACGCGGCGGGGTACTACGAGCAGTTCTTC
CASGFNAAGYYEQFF
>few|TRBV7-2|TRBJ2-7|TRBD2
TGTGCCAGCAGCTTAGCTAGCGGGAGTTTTTACGAGCAGTACTTC
CASSLASGSFYEQYF
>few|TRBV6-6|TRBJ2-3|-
TGTGCCAGCAGTCGGGACGTCAGATACGCGTATTTT
CASSRDVRYAYF
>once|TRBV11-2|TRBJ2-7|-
TGTGCCAGCAGCGCCCGTCCGGCTCCAATAAACTACGAGCAGTACTTC
CASSARPAPINYEQYF
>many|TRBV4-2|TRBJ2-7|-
TGTGCCAGCAGCCAAGGGGACCCCAGCTACGAGCAGTACTTC
CASSQGDPSYEQYF
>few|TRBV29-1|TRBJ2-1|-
TGCAGCGTTGGGCGACTATACAATGAGCAGTTCTTC
CSVGRLYNEQFF
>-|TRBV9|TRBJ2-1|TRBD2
TGTGCCAGCAGCGTAGCCGGCGGGAGGAAGGGAAATGAGCAGTTCTTC
CASSVAGGRKGNEQFF
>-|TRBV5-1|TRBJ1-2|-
TGCGCCAGCAGCCCGACGGGGTTCCGGGACTATGGCTACACCTTC
CASSPTGFRDYGYTF